The 10 T cell receptor beta chains given below trace back to one sample, sequenced in a study of tumor and adjacent non-tumor tissue in lung cancer. A modified ARM-PCR protocol with three rounds of nested PCR amplified TCRbeta. Each CDR3 protein gets one entry after TCRdb re-called the multiplex PCR reads with MiXCR. The table includes approximately 90,000 distinct CDR3 sequences, about 72% detected once. No cell sorting was done before RNA was extracted from the tissue. Sequencing used lung tumor tissue. Receptor source: a man aged 55 to 69 with non-small cell lung cancer.

Details on this clonotype: One end of the junction varies from germline; a read error may be responsible. The chain couples TRBV12-3 or TRBV12-4 to TRBJ2-5; D is possibly TRBD2 (6 bases). The CDR3 length is 15 residues. The CDR3: CDSSRDSGDIGTQYF. DNA of the CDR3: TGTGACAGCAGTCGGGACTCTGGGGATATTGGGACCCAGTACTTC.

With regard to this clonotype: Just one base apart from a much larger clone, this may be a read error. The chain employs TRBV6-2 or TRBV6-3 and TRBJ2-1; D not certain. Germline CDR1 MNHEY, CDR2 SVGEGT. The CDR3 sequence is 11 residues long. The CDR3 here is CSSSSNNERFF. In DNA form, the CDR3 reads TGTTCCAGCAGTTCAAACAATGAGCGGTTCTTC.

In regard to this clonotype: The junction departs from the called germline gene at one end, perhaps through a read error. The rearrangement uses TRBV28 and TRBJ2-3, with D possibly matching TRBD2 (5 bases). Germline CDR1 is MDHEN and CDR2 is SYDVKM. The CDR3 runs 15 residues. CDR3 bases: TGTGCCAGCAGTTTTGTGAGGGAGAGCGCAGATACGCAGTTTTTT. Protein product: CASSFVRESADTQFF.

With regard to this clonotype: An end of the junction does not agree with germline; a read error may underlie this. The chain employs TRBV12-3 or TRBV12-4 and TRBJ1-5; tentatively, D is TRBD1 (6 bases). The CDR3 is 15 residues long. CDR3 DNA sequence: TGTGCCAGCAGTCTAACGGACAGAAGCAATCAGCACCAGCATTTT. Protein: CASSLTDRSNQHQHF.

This clonotype has just a few counts. A much bigger clone sits one base away, suggesting this may be a read error. CDR3 nucleotides: TGTGCCAGCAGCCCCCCCGGACAGACCAGCAATCAGCCCCAGTATTTT. It specifies CASSPPGQTSNQPQYF. This rearrangement joins TRBV12-3 or TRBV12-4 to TRBJ1-5; perhaps TRBD1 as D (6 bases). The J call may be incorrect, as the DNA end agrees better with TRBJ2-3. The length of the CDR3 is 16 residues.

For this clonotype: A read error is possible here, since a much larger clone lies one base away. The J gene is TRBJ2-5, the V gene TRBV11-2; 10 bases align to TRBD2. Germline loops: CDR1 SGHAT, CDR2 FQNNGV. This CDR3 has 16 amino acids. V lost 5 bases to trimming and J lost 5 bases; unmatched junction nucleotides: 11. The CDR3 DNA is TGTGCCAGCAGCCCCCGTACTAGCGGGATGGGGGAGACCCAGTACTTC. This gives the protein CASSPRTSGMGETQYF.

A remark on this clonotype: Because the CDR3's place on the DNA is in doubt, the DNA is left out and the CDR3 is given as listed by TCRdb. This chain connects TRBV5-5 to TRBJ2-2. The CDR3 is 12 residues long, ends included. CDR1 SGHKS and CDR2 YYEKEE come from the germline V gene (reference sequence). Here the CDR3 reads CASCMYGGSCFF.

The V and J genes are TRBV19 and TRBJ2-6; no definite D call. The CDR3 has 14 amino acids. Trimming removed 7 bases from V and 2 bases from J, with 9 bases in between. CDR1 is LNHDA, CDR2 SQIVND, per germline (reference sequence). Here the CDR3 DNA reads TGTGCCAGTAAACCCGGCACTGGGGCCAACGTCCTGACTTTC. This sequence encodes CASKPGTGANVLTF.

In its sample, this clonotype ranks as medium-sized. This chain links TRBV11-2 with TRBJ2-1, with TRBD1 identical over 8 bases. V gave up 3 bases and J gave up 8 bases; unmatched junction bases: 12. Germline V gene sequence: CDR1 SGHAT, CDR2 FQNNGV. This CDR3 is 16 amino acids long. CDR3 DNA sequence: TGTGCCAGCAGCTTTCCCCAGGGGGCGCGGGGCGATGAGCAGTTCTTC. This gives the protein CASSFPQGARGDEQFF.

With respect to this clonotype: A read error is likely, as this CDR3 ends without the conserved phenylalanine or tryptophan. The DNA is omitted, as the CDR3 cannot be located on it reliably, and the CDR3 follows TCRdb's listing. The gene calls are TRBV6-2 or TRBV6-3 and TRBJ1-1. Germline-derived CDR1 and CDR2 are MNHEY and SVGEGT. Ends included, the CDR3 has 13 residues. The CDR3 sequence is CASSSDTAVQPFS.